The clone carrying this T cell receptor (beta chain) was counted between two and nine times. Each subset's genomic DNA was split evenly across several immunoSEQ plates. Amplification in unsorted PBMC replicate PCRs started from roughly 330 ng DNA, which equals about 30,000 T cell genomes. Profiling relied on immunoSEQ multiplex PCR, and the TCRdb table lists in-frame clones only, not all of them. The sample yields some 500,000 clones, approximately 79% seen once. The entry originates in a study of shared clonotypes between healthy human individuals. There are 14 residues in the CDR3. Germline V gene data show CDR1 as SGHVS and CDR2 as FNYEAQ. Trimming removed 5 bases from V and 7 bases from J; junction bases left unmatched: 5.

The sample taken for sequencing was PBMCs. This chain connects TRBV7-6 to TRBJ2-5; 12 nucleotides agree with TRBD2. This receptor was identified in a middle-aged woman in good health. Some clones in this sample may be carry-over from other donors' samples. Written as DNA, the CDR3 is TGTGCCAGCAGCCCCCAGACTAGCGGGGGGACCCAGTACTTC. It yields the protein CASSPQTSGGTQYF.